The clone carrying this T cell receptor beta chain came up a few times. What it recognizes is unknown. This entry is derived from a study of cytomegalovirus exposure and HLA in healthy donors. Study-wide results and limits: The authors enumerated 164 TCR beta chains as linked to cytomegalovirus.

The PCR ran on 60 Vbeta and 13 Jbeta primers. In the original workflow: Later, tens of millions of unique TCR beta chains were counted in an analysis, and some 11 million of them were shared. TCRdb's copy holds only in-frame clones and misses some; the assay was immunoSEQ multiplex PCR. The V and J calls and the clone size are those of that table, but D and trimming were determined from the DNA. The table lists under 200,000 clones, about 77% of them singletons. The CDR3 contains 16 residues. Trimming left V 0 bases short and J 1 base short, with 7 bases between. CDR1 and CDR2 from the germline V gene are LGHNA and YSLEER.

Material: PBMCs. This sequence was found in a male donor in good health and CMV-seropositive. The J gene is TRBJ2-6, the V gene TRBV4-3; no clear D gene. CDR3 bases: TGCGCCAGCAGCCAAGACAGGCTATCTGGGGCCAACGTCCTGACTTTC. Translated, it gives CASSQDRLSGANVLTF.